Sequencing of this TCR beta chain was carried out in a study of T cell repertoires in cytomegalovirus infection. About the research overall: In public TCR beta signatures, there were indications of both CMV infection and matching HLA type. Study observations and caveats: The ex vivo response was dominated by HLA-C-restricted CMV-specific TCR beta clonotypes.

This clonotype was found many times. What it binds is not known. The CDR3 is 13 amino acids. Trimming at V came to 5 bases and at J to 8 bases, leaving 6 bases not matched to a gene. Germline V gene sequence: CDR1 MDHEN, CDR2 SYDVKM. TCRdb itself ran the reads through MiXCR, one entry per CDR3 protein. The table includes a few hundred thousand distinct CDR3 sequences, more than 9% detected once. This TCR was sampled from a human donor in good health (CMV status not recorded). Some clones in this sample may be carry-over from other donors' samples. The rearrangement uses TRBV28 and TRBJ1-2, with 9 bases lining up with TRBD1. Sequencing was performed on PBMCs. This chain's CDR3 is CASSTGGGKGYTF. The CDR3 DNA follows: TGTGCCAGCAGTACAGGGGGCGGAAAAGGCTACACCTTC.